This T cell receptor beta chain was found in a study of OX40 agonist ivuxolimab in advanced cancers. Study-wide background: Enrolled patients in dose escalation had cancers that were hepatocellular carcinoma, melanoma, renal cell or head and neck cancer.

Produced via immunoSEQ multiplex PCR; TCRdb's table is partial and in-frame only. The data contain 45,000 to 65,000 clones, approximately 90% of them seen just once; the ten biggest clones take up around 9.3%. The CDR3 sequence is 17 residues long. The germline V gene has CDR1 SGHDN and CDR2 FVKESK. The V gene end was trimmed by 0 bases and the J gene end by 1 base; junction bases not matched to a gene: 7. The receptor was derived from an adult with an advanced solid tumor such as melanoma, head and neck, liver or kidney cancer. The chain recombines TRBV14 with TRBJ2-5; 8 bases fit TRBD2. The sequencing used CD4+ or CD8+ T cells sorted from blood, collected in a trial of the OX40 agonist ivuxolimab. The CDR3 sequence is CASSQDRGSGVQETQYF. CDR3 bases: TGTGCCAGCAGCCAAGATCGCGGTAGCGGGGTCCAAGAGACCCAGTACTTC.